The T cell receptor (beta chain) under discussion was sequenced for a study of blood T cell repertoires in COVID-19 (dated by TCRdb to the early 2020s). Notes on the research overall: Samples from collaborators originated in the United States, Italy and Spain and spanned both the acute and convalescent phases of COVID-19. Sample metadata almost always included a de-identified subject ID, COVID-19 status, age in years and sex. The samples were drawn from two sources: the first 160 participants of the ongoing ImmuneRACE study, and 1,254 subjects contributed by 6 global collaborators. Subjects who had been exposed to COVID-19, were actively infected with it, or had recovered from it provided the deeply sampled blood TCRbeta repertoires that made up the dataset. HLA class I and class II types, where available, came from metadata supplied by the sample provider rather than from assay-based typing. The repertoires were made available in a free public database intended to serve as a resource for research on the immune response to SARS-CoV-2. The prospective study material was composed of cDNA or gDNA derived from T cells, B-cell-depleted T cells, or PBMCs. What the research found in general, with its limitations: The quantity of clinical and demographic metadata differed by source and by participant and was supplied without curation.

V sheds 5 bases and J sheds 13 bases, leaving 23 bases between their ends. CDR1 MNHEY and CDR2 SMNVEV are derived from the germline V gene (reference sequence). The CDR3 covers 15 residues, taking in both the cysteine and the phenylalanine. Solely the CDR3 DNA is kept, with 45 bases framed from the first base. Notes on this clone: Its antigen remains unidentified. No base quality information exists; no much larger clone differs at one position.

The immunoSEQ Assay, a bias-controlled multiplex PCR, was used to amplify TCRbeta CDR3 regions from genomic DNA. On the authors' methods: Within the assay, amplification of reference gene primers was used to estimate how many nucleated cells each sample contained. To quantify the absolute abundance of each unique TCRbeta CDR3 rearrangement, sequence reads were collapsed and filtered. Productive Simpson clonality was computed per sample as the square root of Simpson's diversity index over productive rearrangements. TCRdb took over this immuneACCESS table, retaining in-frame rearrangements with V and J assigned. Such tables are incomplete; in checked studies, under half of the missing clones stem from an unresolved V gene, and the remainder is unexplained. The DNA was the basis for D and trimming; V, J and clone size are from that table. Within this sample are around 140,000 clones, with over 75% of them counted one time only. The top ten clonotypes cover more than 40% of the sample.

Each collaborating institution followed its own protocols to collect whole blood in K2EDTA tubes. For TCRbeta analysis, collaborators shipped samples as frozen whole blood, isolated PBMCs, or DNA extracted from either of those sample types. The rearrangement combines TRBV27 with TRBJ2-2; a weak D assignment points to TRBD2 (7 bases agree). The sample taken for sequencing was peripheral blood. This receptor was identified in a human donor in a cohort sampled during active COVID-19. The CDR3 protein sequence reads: CASSPQGSGLGRLFF. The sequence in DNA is TGTGCCAGCAGTCCCCAGGGGAGTGGACTAGGTCGGCTGTTTTTT.